The next 30 T cell receptor beta chains were all read from a single sample in a study of OX40 agonist ivuxolimab in advanced cancers. Method: immunoSEQ multiplex PCR; TCRdb's copy keeps in-frame clones and lacks some. The sample lists about 50,000 clones, approximately 88% occurring once. The material sequenced was CD4+ or CD8+ T cells sorted from blood, taken in a trial of the OX40 agonist ivuxolimab. The receptors come from an adult with an advanced solid tumor such as melanoma, head and neck, liver or kidney cancer.

V is TRBV5-4 and J is TRBJ1-2, with D uncertain. CDR1 is SGHNT, CDR2 YYREEE, per germline (reference sequence). This CDR3 has 15 amino acids. V dropped 2 bases and J dropped 6 bases, with 17 bases sitting between them. The CDR3 coding sequence is TGTGCCAGCAGCTTTGTCCAAAACAGAGCTAATGGCTACACCTTC. Translated, it gives CASSFVQNRANGYTF.

This chain connects TRBV7-3 to TRBJ2-1, with 14 bases fitting TRBD2. CDR1 SGHTA and CDR2 FQGTGA come from the germline V gene. The CDR3 has 18 amino acids. Trimming cost V 5 bases and J 7 bases; bases outside gene matches: 13. The CDR3 loop is CASSPQGGLAGVGNEQFF. The CDR3 DNA sequence: TGTGCCAGCAGCCCACAAGGGGGACTAGCGGGAGTGGGGAATGAGCAGTTCTTC.

Here the CDR3 DNA reads TGTGCCAGCAGCTTCCAAGCTACGGGTGGAAAGTCGTACTTC. This sequence encodes CASSFQATGGKSYF. The rearrangement joins TRBV6-5 to TRBJ2-7; D ambiguous. Between the trimmed V and J ends, which lost 6 bases and 12 bases, there was a span of 24 bases. Germline loops: CDR1 MNHEY, CDR2 SVGAGI. The CDR3 length is 14 residues.

The chain carries TRBV11-3 and TRBJ2-7; D might be TRBD1 (7 bases). Trimming pared 2 bases from V and 2 bases from J, leaving 16 bases between. Looked up from germline, CDR1 is SGHNT and CDR2 is YENEEA. The CDR3 contains 16 residues. The CDR3: CASSLPPGRGAYEQYF. The CDR3 region has the DNA TGTGCCAGCAGCTTACCCCCTGGCAGGGGGGCCTACGAGCAGTACTTC. Together with reference TRBV11-3 and TRBJ2-7, the CDR3 gives the full variable domain: EAGVVQSPRYKIIEKKQPVAFWCNPISGHNTLYWYLQNLGQGPELLIRYENEEAVDDSQLPKDRFSAERLKGVDSTLKIQPAELGDSAVYLCASSLPPGRGAYEQYFGPGTRLTVT.

This clone was observed once. The rearrangement uses TRBV7-2 and TRBJ2-2; TRBD2 matches 15 bases. Germline V gene lookup returns CDR1 SGHTA and CDR2 FQGNSA. Germline trimming cut 5 bases from V and 1 base from J; bases unmatched to any gene: 5. The CDR3 loop spans 18 amino acids. CDR3 in amino acids: CASSPGLAGGRNTGELFF. In DNA form, the CDR3 reads TGTGCCAGCAGCCCGGGACTAGCGGGGGGAAGGAACACCGGGGAGCTGTTTTTT.

The genes are TRBV11-2 and TRBJ2-3; possible D gene TRBD2, 5 bases. The CDR3 is 16 residues long. V was pared by 1 base and J by 2 bases, with 13 bases between. From germline, CDR1 is SGHAT and CDR2 FQNNGV. CDR3 DNA sequence: TGTGCCAGCAGCTTAGCCCATGGACTCCTCACAGATACGCAGTATTTT. It codes for CASSLAHGLLTDTQYF. The full variable domain, its missing parts supplied by reference TRBV11-2 and TRBJ2-3, is EAGVAQSPRYKIIEKRQSVAFWCNPISGHATLYWYQQILGQGPKLLIQFQNNGVVDDSQLPKDRFSAERLKGVDSTLKIQPAKLEDSAVYLCASSLAHGLLTDTQYFGPGTRLTVL.

The rearrangement uses TRBV6-5 and TRBJ1-2; no reliable D call. The CDR3 has 14 residues. Germline CDR1 is MNHEY and CDR2 is SVGAGI. V lost 0 bases and J 4 bases, leaving 9 bases between the germline ends. Here the CDR3 reads CASSYSLSPYGYTF. In DNA form, the CDR3 reads TGTGCCAGCAGTTACTCGCTCAGCCCCTATGGCTACACCTTC.

J is TRBJ2-3 and V is TRBV7-3, with 8 bases matching TRBD2. V shed 6 bases and J 0 bases; nucleotides not matched to a gene: 8. This CDR3 has 16 residues. Germline CDR1 SGHTA, CDR2 FQGTGA. The CDR3 DNA follows: TGTGCCAGCAGTTCTAAGCGGGAGTGCAGCACAGATACGCAGTATTTT. Encoded protein: CASSSKRECSTDTQYF.

For the CDR3, the DNA is TGTGCCAGCAGGGGGGGAGGGGGATCGCCCCAGCATTTT. It specifies CASRGGGGSPQHF. This rearrangement joins TRBV2 to TRBJ1-5, with D tentatively TRBD1 (6 bases). This CDR3 spans 13 amino acids. V gave up 6 bases and J gave up 9 bases, with 15 bases separating them. CDR1 and CDR2 (germline): SNHLY, FYNNEI. The entire variable domain, with the rest obtained from reference TRBV2 and TRBJ1-5, is as follows: EPEVTQTPSHQVTQMGQEVILRCVPISNHLYFYWYRQILGQKVEFLVSFYNNEISEKSEIFDDQFSVERPDGSNFTLKIRSTKLEDSAMYFCASRGGGGSPQHFGDGTRLSIL.

CDR3 sequence (DNA): TGCGCCAGCAGCCCGGGGCATCAGAGCTCCTACGAGCAGTACTTC. Translating gives CASSPGHQSSYEQYF. V usage is TRBV5-1 and J usage is TRBJ2-7; either TRBD1 or TRBD2 may fit D (5 bases each). V lost 4 bases to trimming and J lost 0 bases, with 14 bases between them. This CDR3 spans 15 amino acids. From germline, CDR1 is SGHRS and CDR2 YFSETQ.

V gene TRBV2 combines with J gene TRBJ2-1; 9 positions agree with TRBD1. The CDR3 is 13 amino acids. Germline trimming cut 10 bases from V and 3 bases from J; bases unmatched to any gene: 4. Germline V gives CDR1 SNHLY, CDR2 FYNNEI. DNA for the CDR3: TGTGCCACGGGACAGGGTAACTACAATGAGCAGTTCTTC. This translates into CATGQGNYNEQFF.

The chain carries TRBV7-2 and TRBJ2-4; 13 nucleotides line up with TRBD2. This CDR3 has 18 amino acids. Germline V gene lookup returns CDR1 SGHTA and CDR2 FQGNSA. V was clipped by 0 bases and J by 7 bases; unmatched bases: 9. This CDR3 is CASSLAHGLAGVLNIQYF. The CDR3 nucleotides read TGTGCCAGCAGCTTAGCGCACGGACTAGCGGGAGTGTTGAACATTCAGTACTTC. Looking up the rest from reference TRBV7-2 and TRBJ2-4 gives the full variable domain: GAGVSQSPSNKVTEKGKDVELRCDPISGHTALYWYRQSLGQGLEFLIYFQGNSAPDKSGLPSDRFSAERTGGSVSTLTIQRTQQEDSAVYLCASSLAHGLAGVLNIQYFGAGTRLSVL.

This chain links TRBV7-9 with TRBJ1-1, with TRBD1 matching 9 bases. CDR3 size: 18 residues. J lost 1 base, V lost 4 bases, and 13 bases had no gene match. Looked up from germline, CDR1 is SEHNR and CDR2 is FQNEAQ (reference sequence). DNA of the CDR3: TGTGCCAGCAGCTCGGACCGCGGGACAGGGCTATGGAACACTGAAGCTTTCTTT. As protein: CASSSDRGTGLWNTEAFF.

V is TRBV6-5 and J is TRBJ2-7; possible D gene TRBD2, 5 bases. The CDR3 is 13 amino acids. Germline lookup yields CDR1 MNHEY and CDR2 SVGAGI. The CDR3 nucleotides are TGTGCTTGCGGGCGGGCGAGGGATTACGAGCAGTACTTC. Residues: CACGRARDYEQYF.

The chain recombines TRBV5-4 with TRBJ2-6; D remains unclear. The CDR3 is 17 residues long. Germline V gene sequence: CDR1 SGHNT, CDR2 YYREEE (reference sequence). V shed 7 bases and J shed 5 bases, with 22 bases lying between them. CDR3 residues: CASADTYRQSRANVLTF. CDR3 DNA: TGTGCCAGCGCTGATACGTACAGACAAAGTCGGGCCAACGTCCTGACTTTC.

The J gene is TRBJ2-5, the V gene TRBV27, with 8 bases aligning to TRBD1. The CDR3 is 18 residues long. Germline values: CDR1 MNHEY, CDR2 SMNVEV (reference sequence). After removal of 5 bases from V and 4 bases from J, the junction contained 18 bases not matched to a gene. In nucleotides, the CDR3 is TGTGCCAGCAGTCCCCCCCTAACAGTCAGGGGGCGAGCAGAGACCCAGTACTTC. Translated: CASSPPLTVRGRAETQYF.

The V call is TRBV7-9, the J call TRBJ2-5; TRBD2 aligns across 7 bases. Germline CDR1 is SEHNR and CDR2 is FQNEAQ (reference sequence). Germline trimming cut 0 bases from V and 5 bases from J; bases unmatched to any gene: 3. The CDR3 spans 14 residues. The CDR3 nucleotides read TGTGCCAGCAGCTTAGCGGGAGGGGAGGAGACCCAGTACTTC. This codes for CASSLAGGEETQYF.

This clone has a single count. The chain links TRBV5-1 to TRBJ2-7; 8 bases are shared with TRBD1. CDR3 length equals 15 residues. The V segment lost 4 bases and the J segment 3 bases; nucleotides outside the gene matches: 9. Germline CDR1 is SGHRS and CDR2 is YFSETQ. The CDR3 reads CASSLSGQGNYEQYF. The CDR3 nucleotides read TGCGCCAGCAGCCTTTCCGGACAGGGTAACTACGAGCAGTACTTC.

The rearrangement links TRBV19 to TRBJ2-1; 15 bases line up with TRBD2. Germline-derived CDR1 and CDR2 are LNHDA and SQIVND (reference sequence). The CDR3 has 15 amino acids. Trimming cost V 5 bases and J 12 bases; bases outside gene matches: 8. This CDR3 reads CASSAGLAGGRAQFF. As DNA, the CDR3 is TGTGCCAGTAGTGCCGGACTAGCGGGGGGGCGGGCGCAGTTCTTC.

The chain recombines TRBV27 with TRBJ2-3; possibly TRBD2 for D (5 bases). Germline-derived CDR1 and CDR2 are MNHEY and SMNVEV (reference sequence). V lost 3 bases to trimming and J lost 2 bases, with 15 bases between them. The CDR3 spans 16 residues. CDR3 protein: CASSLVGELHTDTQYF. CDR3 DNA: TGTGCCAGCAGTTTGGTGGGAGAGCTACACACAGATACGCAGTATTTT.

This chain uses TRBV5-1 with TRBJ2-4; D is possibly TRBD2 (6 bases). Trimming cost V 4 bases and J 0 bases, with 17 bases left between them. CDR1 and CDR2 from the germline V gene are SGHRS and YFSETQ. CDR3 length equals 17 residues. CDR3 protein: CASSPLGGILAKNIQYF. The CDR3 nucleotides are TGCGCCAGCAGCCCCCTTGGCGGGATACTAGCCAAAAACATTCAGTACTTC. The full variable domain, rest sourced from reference TRBV5-1 and TRBJ2-4, is KAGVTQTPRYLIKTRGQQVTLSCSPISGHRSVSWYQQTPGQGLQFLFEYFSETQRNKGNFPGRFSGRQFSNSRSEMNVSTLELGDSALYLCASSPLGGILAKNIQYFGAGTRLSVL.

The V and J genes are TRBV9 and TRBJ2-1; D is tentatively TRBD1 or TRBD2 (6 bases each). CDR3 length equals 13 residues. V lost 4 bases and J lost 8, with 13 bases in between. Germline V gene lookup returns CDR1 SGDLS and CDR2 YYNGEE. The CDR3 is CASSTARGDEQFF. CDR3 nucleotide sequence: TGTGCCAGCAGCACAGCGAGGGGGGATGAGCAGTTCTTC.

The V gene is TRBV5-5, the J gene TRBJ1-3, with D hard to call. The V end lost 0 bases, the J end lost 2 bases, and 9 bases lay between the germline ends. The CDR3 consists of 15 residues. Germline V lookup: CDR1 SGHKS, CDR2 YYEKEE (reference sequence). CDR3: CASSLGDTTGNTIYF. The CDR3 DNA is TGTGCCAGCAGCTTGGGTGACACCACTGGAAACACCATATATTTT.

CDR3 DNA: TGTGCCAGTAAGGGGTACACCGGGGAGCTGTTTTTT. Its protein product is CASKGYTGELFF. This chain uses TRBV19 with TRBJ2-2, with D maybe TRBD1 (5 bases). The germline gives CDR1 LNHDA, CDR2 SQIVND (reference sequence). The CDR3 is 12 residues long. Trimming removed 7 bases at V and 3 bases at J, with 6 bases between.

The V gene is TRBV7-9, the J gene TRBJ2-5; 8 nucleotides line up with TRBD1. V trimming: 5 bases; J trimming: 5 bases; junction bases outside the gene matches: 13. Germline V gives CDR1 SEHNR, CDR2 FQNEAQ (reference sequence). The CDR3 extends over 16 amino acids. As DNA, the CDR3 is TGTGCCAGCAGCCCCCCCCTCGGACAGGGCAGGGAGACCCAGTACTTC. Its protein product is CASSPPLGQGRETQYF.

The chain links TRBV10-3 to TRBJ2-6; D gene uncertain. Germline V gene data show CDR1 as ENHRY and CDR2 as SYGVKD. Trimming shortened V by 8 bases and J by 0 bases, and 14 bases separated the two germline ends. This CDR3 is built from 16 residues. CDR3 coding DNA: TGTGCCATCGGCTCAGGTGAATTCTCTGGGGCCAACGTCCTGACTTTC. Protein sequence: CAIGSGEFSGANVLTF.

This chain connects TRBV11-2 to TRBJ2-3, with D perhaps matching TRBD2 (5 bases). V lost 8 bases, J lost 4 bases, and 10 bases lay in between. Germline CDR1 reads SGHAT; CDR2 reads FQNNGV. The CDR3 spans 12 residues. CDR3 protein: CASASSADTQYF. The CDR3 bases are TGTGCCAGCGCTAGTAGCGCAGATACGCAGTATTTT. Full variable domain (outside the CDR3, taken from reference TRBV11-2 and TRBJ2-3): EAGVAQSPRYKIIEKRQSVAFWCNPISGHATLYWYQQILGQGPKLLIQFQNNGVVDDSQLPKDRFSAERLKGVDSTLKIQPAKLEDSAVYLCASASSADTQYFGPGTRLTVL.

The chain is built from TRBV7-9 and TRBJ2-2; 8 positions match TRBD2. The V and J ends lost 3 bases and 3 bases, in that order; junction bases with no gene match: 6. This CDR3 region has 16 residues. Germline CDR1 is SEHNR and CDR2 is FQNEAQ (reference sequence). The CDR3 sequence: CASSFKTSVHTGELFF. The CDR3 coding sequence is TGTGCCAGCAGCTTTAAGACTAGCGTTCACACCGGGGAGCTGTTTTTT.

The rearrangement joins TRBV7-9 to TRBJ1-1; tentative D call: TRBD1 (6 bases). V lost 0 bases to trimming and J lost 5 bases, with 19 bases between them. The germline V gene encodes CDR1 SEHNR and CDR2 FQNEAQ (reference sequence). The CDR3 sequence is 17 residues long. DNA for the CDR3: TGTGCCAGCAGCTTAGCGAGGGGGATCGGGTGGATGACTGAAGCTTTCTTT. Its protein product is CASSLARGIGWMTEAFF.

The V and J genes are TRBV5-1 and TRBJ2-5; 8 nucleotides line up with TRBD2. CDR3 length equals 14 residues. The germline V gene has CDR1 SGHRS and CDR2 YFSETQ. Trimming at V came to 0 bases and at J to 5 bases, leaving 3 bases not matched to a gene. This CDR3 is CASSLAGGDETQYF. For the CDR3, the DNA is TGCGCCAGCAGCTTGGCGGGGGGGGACGAGACCCAGTACTTC.